Listed below are T cell receptor beta chains from one sample, sequenced in a study of cytomegalovirus exposure and HLA in healthy donors. This table comes from immunoSEQ multiplex PCR, and its TCRdb copy is limited to in-frame clones, with some not included. The sample yields 85,000 to 100,000 clones, around four fifths seen once. The sample comprised PBMCs. The receptors here all came from a woman aged 60-75 years in good health and CMV-seronegative. The CDR3 runs from the conserved cysteine through the conserved F or W. The D gene is left open where the match is weak. Not every row has a clone size; where given, it reads once, few, many or a size class.

V gene	D gene	clone size	J gene	CDR3 protein	CDR3 DNA
TRBV5-8	TRBD1	few	TRBJ1-1	CASREPGQGYTEAFF	TGTGCCAGCAGGGAGCCGGGACAGGGATACACTGAAGCTTTCTTT
TRBV7-6	TRBD1	once	TRBJ1-3	CASSPDRASGNTIYF	TGTGCCAGCAGCCCGGACAGGGCCTCTGGAAACACCATATATTTT
TRBV6-5	.	.	TRBJ1-6	CASSYDMLVNSPLHF	TGTGCCAGCAGTTACGATATGTTAGTTAATTCACCCCTCCACTTT
TRBV7-2	TRBD2	.	TRBJ2-1	CASSLTSGKNEQFF	TGTGCCAGCAGCTTAACTAGCGGGAAGAATGAGCAGTTCTTC
TRBV5-6	TRBD1	.	TRBJ1-1	CASSPDRAYTEAFF	TGTGCCAGCAGCCCCGACAGGGCTTACACTGAAGCTTTCTTT
TRBV15	.	.	TRBJ1-1	CATSREGGYTEAFF	TGTGCCACCAGCAGAGAGGGGGGTTACACTGAAGCTTTCTTT
TRBV5-4	.	.	TRBJ1-2	CASSFNPGTPVYGYTF	TGTGCCAGCAGCTTTAACCCCGGGACACCGGTCTATGGCTACACCTTC
TRBV7-2	.	.	TRBJ1-2	CASSPRRGANYGYTF	TGTGCCAGCAGCCCGAGGAGGGGAGCCAACTATGGCTACACCTTC
TRBV30	.	once	TRBJ2-5	CAWSDGTLYQETQYF	TGTGCCTGGAGTGACGGGACATTGTACCAAGAGACCCAGTACTTC
TRBV2	.	.	TRBJ2-7	CASARDTYEQYF	TGTGCCAGCGCCCGAGACACCTACGAGCAGTACTTC
TRBV2	.	.	TRBJ1-2	CASSEKSGQGWVYGYTF	TGTGCCAGCAGTGAAAAATCTGGGCAGGGCTGGGTCTATGGCTACACCTTC
TRBV28	.	few	TRBJ2-7	CASSSPRNNWARQYF	TGTGCCAGCAGTTCACCACGAAACAATTGGGCTCGGCAGTACTTC
TRBV5-5	.	.	TRBJ2-5	CASSFRGDIQETQYF	TGTGCCAGCAGCTTCAGGGGCGACATCCAAGAGACCCAGTACTTC
TRBV5-6	TRBD2	.	TRBJ2-1	CASRVAGSWDYNEQFF	TGTGCCAGTCGCGTAGCGGGAAGCTGGGACTACAATGAGCAGTTCTTC
TRBV7-8	TRBD2	.	TRBJ2-5	CASSALAGDHRETQYF	TGTGCCAGCAGCGCCTTAGCGGGAGATCATCGAGAGACCCAGTACTTC
TRBV6-4	.	.	TRBJ2-5	CASSDTDRRGNQETQYF	TGTGCCAGCAGTGACACGGACAGGAGGGGCAACCAAGAGACCCAGTACTTC
TRBV4-3	TRBD1	.	TRBJ1-1	CASSQDLTGGPNTEAFF	TGCGCCAGCAGCCAAGATCTAACAGGGGGCCCCAACACTGAAGCTTTCTTT
TRBV6-5	.	.	TRBJ2-1	CASSFGQGSYNEQFF	TGTGCCAGCAGTTTTGGGCAGGGCTCCTACAATGAGCAGTTCTTC
TRBV19	.	.	TRBJ2-5	CASKPSGGETQYF	TGTGCCAGTAAACCTTCAGGGGGGGAGACCCAGTACTTC
TRBV4-2	TRBD1	.	TRBJ1-3	CASSQDRRQGGDTIYF	TGTGCCAGCAGCCAAGATCGGAGACAGGGGGGGGACACCATATATTTT
TRBV18	TRBD2	few	TRBJ2-3	CASSPLSSSGGNPTDTQYF	TGTGCCAGCTCACCACTCTCGTCTAGCGGGGGCAATCCCACAGATACGCAGTATTTT
TRBV7-9	.	.	TRBJ1-1	CASSSGVWANTEAFF	TGTGCCAGCAGCTCGGGGGTGTGGGCAAACACTGAAGCTTTCTTT
TRBV7-9	.	.	TRBJ2-3	CASTPILAADTQYF	TGTGCCAGCACCCCGATTCTAGCAGCAGATACGCAGTATTTT
TRBV5-1	.	few	TRBJ1-1	CASSWTKGAEAFF	TGCGCCAGCAGCTGGACAAAAGGGGCTGAAGCTTTCTTT